The T cell receptor (beta chain) described here comes from a study of T cell responses to AZD1222 COVID-19 vaccine. Study-level points and caveats: Two AZD1222 doses significantly raised spike-specific TCR breadth and depth over controls. Just six AZD1222 recipients were seropositive at baseline. The reported proportion of spike-specific TCRs targeting unmutated variant regions was nearly half. The donors showed a predominance of white British ancestry and of females, with possible underestimation of clonal diversity.

Trimming removed 3 bases from V and 8 bases from J, with 11 bases in between. This CDR3 is 13 amino acids long. Germline CDR1 reads MNHNS; CDR2 reads SASEGT. Assay used: immunoSEQ multiplex PCR; TCRdb lists only in-frame clones, some missing. This table has around 180,000 clones, about nine tenths appearing once. For this clone: Its antigen is still unknown.

This sample comprised peripheral blood, obtained on day 0 of AZD1222 vaccination. This receptor was identified in an adult in good health. The rearrangement uses TRBV6-1 and TRBJ2-1; D may be TRBD1 (5 bases). CDR3 sequence reads: CASSDQGLDEQFF. For the CDR3, the DNA is TGTGCCAGCAGTGACCAGGGTCTAGATGAGCAGTTCTTC.